The 3 T cell receptor beta chains reported below all come from one sample, sequenced in a study of Ad26.COV2.S vaccination and SARS-CoV-2 variants. Data came from immunoSEQ multiplex PCR; TCRdb stores just in-frame clones and leaves some out. In the table there are hundreds of thousands of clones, 83% of which are singletons. Treatment noted: around 19 received Ad26.COV2.S at low or high dose, single or two shots; a few received placebo; per-sample allocation not given. Collection of the samples took place on day 63 after the first injection of vaccine or placebo. The sample here was peripheral blood, taken in a trial of Ad26.COV2.S vaccine versus placebo. All receptors derive from a person aged 18-60 years who received the Ad26.COV2.S COVID-19 vaccine or a placebo.

This clone was observed once. This chain uses TRBV19 with TRBJ2-3; D is unclear. The CDR3 loop spans 15 amino acids. Germline V gene lookup returns CDR1 LNHDA and CDR2 SQIVND (reference sequence). V dropped 7 bases and J dropped 2 bases, with 16 bases sitting between them. CDR3 sequence: CASTEPGYFTDTQYF. The CDR3 bases are TGTGCCAGTACCGAGCCAGGTTATTTCACAGATACGCAGTATTTT.

The chain joins TRBV29-1 to TRBJ2-6; 7 bases match TRBD2. Germline trimming cut 7 bases from V and 0 bases from J; bases unmatched to any gene: 3. CDR1 and CDR2 (germline): SQVTM, ANQGSEA. The length of the CDR3 is 14 residues. The DNA for the CDR3 is TGCAGCGCCTCGGGGGGCTCTGGGGCCAACGTCCTGACTTTC. It specifies CSASGGSGANVLTF. The full variable domain, its missing parts supplied by reference TRBV29-1 and TRBJ2-6, is SAVISQKPSRDICQRGTSLTIQCQVDSQVTMMFWYRQQPGQSLTLIATANQGSEATYESGFVIDKFPISRPNLTFSTLTVSNMSPEDSSIYLCSASGGSGANVLTFGAGSRLTVL.

This rearrangement joins TRBV3-1 (or the pseudogene TRBV3-2) to TRBJ1-1; 9 bases line up with TRBD1. Germline assignment: CDR1 LGHDT and CDR2 YNNKEL (reference sequence). Trimming took 1 base from V and 3 from J; bases not matched to a gene: 3. This CDR3 spans 15 amino acids. This chain's CDR3 is CASSQGDREDTEAFF. CDR3 DNA: TGTGCCAGCAGCCAAGGGGACAGGGAAGACACTGAAGCTTTCTTT.